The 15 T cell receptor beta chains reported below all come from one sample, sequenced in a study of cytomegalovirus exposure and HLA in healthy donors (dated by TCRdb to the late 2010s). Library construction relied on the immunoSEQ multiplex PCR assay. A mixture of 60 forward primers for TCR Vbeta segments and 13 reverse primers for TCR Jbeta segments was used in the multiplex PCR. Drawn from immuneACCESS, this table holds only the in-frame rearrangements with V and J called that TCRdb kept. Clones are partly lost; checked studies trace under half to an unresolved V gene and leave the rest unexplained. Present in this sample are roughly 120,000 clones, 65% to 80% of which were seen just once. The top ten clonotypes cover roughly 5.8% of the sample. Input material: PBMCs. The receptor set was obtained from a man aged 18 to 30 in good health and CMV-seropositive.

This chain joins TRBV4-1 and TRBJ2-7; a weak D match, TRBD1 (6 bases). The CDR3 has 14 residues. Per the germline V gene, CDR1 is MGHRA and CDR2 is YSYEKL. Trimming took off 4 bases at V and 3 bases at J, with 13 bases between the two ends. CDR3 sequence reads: CASSRLGQIYEQYF. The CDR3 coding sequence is TGCGCCAGCAGCCGCCTAGGACAGATCTACGAGCAGTACTTC.

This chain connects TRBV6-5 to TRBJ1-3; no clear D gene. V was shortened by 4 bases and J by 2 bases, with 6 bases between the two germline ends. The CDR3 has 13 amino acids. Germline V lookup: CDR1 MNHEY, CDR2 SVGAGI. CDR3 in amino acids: CASSFQTGNTIYF. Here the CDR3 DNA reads TGTGCCAGCAGTTTTCAGACTGGAAACACCATATATTTT.

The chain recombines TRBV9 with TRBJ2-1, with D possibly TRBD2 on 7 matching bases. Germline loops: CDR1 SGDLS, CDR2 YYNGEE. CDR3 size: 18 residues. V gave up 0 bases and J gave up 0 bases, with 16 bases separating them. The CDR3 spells CASSVVSGGTFSYNEQFF. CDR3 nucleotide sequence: TGTGCCAGCAGCGTAGTATCCGGGGGGACATTCTCCTACAATGAGCAGTTCTTC.

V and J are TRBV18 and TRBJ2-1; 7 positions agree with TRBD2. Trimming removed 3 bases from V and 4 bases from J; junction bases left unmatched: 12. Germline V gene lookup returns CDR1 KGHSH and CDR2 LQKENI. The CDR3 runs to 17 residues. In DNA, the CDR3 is TGTGCCAGCTCACCCAATTCAGGACTAGGGAGATACAATGAGCAGTTCTTC. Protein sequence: CASSPNSGLGRYNEQFF.

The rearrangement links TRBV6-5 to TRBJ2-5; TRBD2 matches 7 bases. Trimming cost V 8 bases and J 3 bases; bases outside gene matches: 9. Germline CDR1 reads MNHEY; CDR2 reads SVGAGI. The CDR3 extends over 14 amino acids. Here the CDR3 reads CASRLFAGEETQYF. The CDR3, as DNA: TGTGCCAGCCGACTTTTTGCGGGAGAAGAGACCCAGTACTTC.

In nucleotides, the CDR3 is TGTGCCAGCAGCTTCTCGGGGTACACTGAAGCTTTCTTT. Translated: CASSFSGYTEAFF. V and J are TRBV11-2 and TRBJ1-1; D not resolved. V shed 3 bases and J shed 3 bases, with 8 bases lying between them. The CDR3 covers 13 residues. CDR1 is SGHAT, CDR2 FQNNGV, per germline.

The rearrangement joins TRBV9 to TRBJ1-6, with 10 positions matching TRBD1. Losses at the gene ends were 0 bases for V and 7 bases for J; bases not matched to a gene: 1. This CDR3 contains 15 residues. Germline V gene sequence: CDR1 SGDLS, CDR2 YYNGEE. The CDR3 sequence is CASSVGTGGNSPLHF. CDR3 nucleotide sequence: TGTGCCAGCAGCGTAGGGACAGGGGGAAATTCACCCCTCCACTTT.

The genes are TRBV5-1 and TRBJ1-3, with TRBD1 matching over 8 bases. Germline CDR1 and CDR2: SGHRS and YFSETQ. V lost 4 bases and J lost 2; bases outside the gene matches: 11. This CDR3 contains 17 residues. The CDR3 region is CASSRSITGGPGNTIYF. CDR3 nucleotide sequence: TGCGCCAGCAGCCGATCCATCACAGGGGGACCTGGAAACACCATATATTTT.

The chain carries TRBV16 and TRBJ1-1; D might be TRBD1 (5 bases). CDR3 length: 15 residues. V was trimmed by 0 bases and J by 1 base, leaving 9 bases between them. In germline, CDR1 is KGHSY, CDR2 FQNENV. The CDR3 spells CASSQSRGKNTEAFF. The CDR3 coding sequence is TGTGCCAGCAGCCAATCAAGGGGAAAGAACACTGAAGCTTTCTTT.

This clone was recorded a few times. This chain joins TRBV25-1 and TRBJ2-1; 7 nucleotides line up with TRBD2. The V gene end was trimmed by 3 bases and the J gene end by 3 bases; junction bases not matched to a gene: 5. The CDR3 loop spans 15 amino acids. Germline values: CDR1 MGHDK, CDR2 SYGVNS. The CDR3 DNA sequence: TGTGCCAGCAGTGACCCTGGCGGGAGCTACAATGAGCAGTTCTTC. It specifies CASSDPGGSYNEQFF.

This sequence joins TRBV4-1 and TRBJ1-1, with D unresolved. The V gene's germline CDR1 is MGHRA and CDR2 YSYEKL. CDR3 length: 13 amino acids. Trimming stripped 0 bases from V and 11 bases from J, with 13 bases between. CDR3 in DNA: TGCGCCAGCAGCCAAGACTTGTCGCACGGTGCTTTCTTT. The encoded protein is CASSQDLSHGAFF.

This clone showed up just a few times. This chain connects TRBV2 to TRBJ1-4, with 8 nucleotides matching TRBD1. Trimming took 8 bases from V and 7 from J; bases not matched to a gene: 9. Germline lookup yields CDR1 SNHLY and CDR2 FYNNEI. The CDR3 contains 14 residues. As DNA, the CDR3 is TGTGCCAGCGGAAACAGGGGGGGGATTGAAAAACTGTTTTTT. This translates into CASGNRGGIEKLFF.

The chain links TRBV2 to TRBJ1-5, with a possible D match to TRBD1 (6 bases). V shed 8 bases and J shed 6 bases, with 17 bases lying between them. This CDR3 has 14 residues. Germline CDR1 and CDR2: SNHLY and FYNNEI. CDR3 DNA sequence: TGTGCCAGCGCTTACGGGGGGCCGCGTCAGCCCCAGCATTTT. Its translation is CASAYGGPRQPQHF.

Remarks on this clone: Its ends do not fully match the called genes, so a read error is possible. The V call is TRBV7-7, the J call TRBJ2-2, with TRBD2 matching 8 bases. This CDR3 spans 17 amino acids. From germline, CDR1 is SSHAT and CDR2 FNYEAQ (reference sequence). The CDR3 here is CASSLALTSANTGELFF. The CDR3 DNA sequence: TGTGCTAGCAGCTTAGCCCTGACTAGCGCAAACACCGGGGAGCTGTTTTTT.

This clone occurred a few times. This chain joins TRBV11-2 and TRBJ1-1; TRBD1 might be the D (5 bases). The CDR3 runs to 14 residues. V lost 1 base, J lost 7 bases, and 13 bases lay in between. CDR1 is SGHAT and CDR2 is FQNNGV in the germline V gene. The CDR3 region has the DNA TGTGCCAGCAGCTTAGGGAGGGGTCAATTTGAAGCTTTCTTT. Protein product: CASSLGRGQFEAFF.